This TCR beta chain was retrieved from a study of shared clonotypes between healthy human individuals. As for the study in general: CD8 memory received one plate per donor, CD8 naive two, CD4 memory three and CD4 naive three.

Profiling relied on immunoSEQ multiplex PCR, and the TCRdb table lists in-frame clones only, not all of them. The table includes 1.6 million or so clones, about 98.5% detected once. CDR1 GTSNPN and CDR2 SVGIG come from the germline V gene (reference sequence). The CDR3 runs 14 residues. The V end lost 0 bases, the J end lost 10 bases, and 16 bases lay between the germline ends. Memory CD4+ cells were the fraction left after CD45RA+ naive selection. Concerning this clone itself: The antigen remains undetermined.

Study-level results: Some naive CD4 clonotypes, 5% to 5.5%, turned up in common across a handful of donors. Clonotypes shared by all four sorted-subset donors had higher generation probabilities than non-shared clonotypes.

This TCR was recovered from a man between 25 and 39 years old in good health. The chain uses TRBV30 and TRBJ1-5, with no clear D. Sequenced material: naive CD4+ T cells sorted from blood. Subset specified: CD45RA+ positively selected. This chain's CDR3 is CAWSVRATINPQHF. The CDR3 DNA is TGTGCCTGGAGTGTTAGGGCTACAATCAACCCCCAGCATTTT.